The clone carrying this T cell receptor beta chain has just a few counts. This specimen belongs to a study of post-analysis software for immune sequencing data. Unique-molecular-identifier-tagged TCR beta cDNA libraries were used. Via MiXCR, TCRdb re-called the PCR reads, giving one row per CDR3 protein. The sample yields 250,000 to 300,000 distinct CDR3 sequences, approximately 34% seen once. The specimen was blood. The clonotype comes from a girl between 10 and 17 years old with multiple sclerosis.

CDR3 residues: CASSLEGGERFRETQYF. The CDR3, as DNA: TGTGCCAGCAGCTTGGAAGGGGGCGAAAGGTTCAGAGAGACCCAGTACTTC. The V call is TRBV5-6, the J call TRBJ2-5; the match to TRBD1 covers 7 bases. Trimming at V came to 0 bases and at J to 4 bases, leaving 12 bases not matched to a gene. The germline V gene has CDR1 SGHDT and CDR2 YYEEEE. The CDR3 runs to 17 residues.